This TCR beta chain was captured by sequencing in a study of T cell clonotyping in hematopoietic cell transplantation (dated by TCRdb to about 2021). Background for the entire study: Recipient samples taken before transplant were obtained following cytoreduction. Patient recruitment ran from late 2015 to early 2017, and follow-up continued until September 2020 or death. The study collected more than 120 blood samples from 35 to 45 consecutive transplant recipients and their related donors. General study outcomes and caveats: Broader posttransplant TCR repertoire diversity was predicted by donor and pretransplant recipient Inverse Simpson Index values. Sample size was limited, and cells were not sorted, so CD4 and CD8 repertoire contributions could not be separated. Just a small fraction of recipient repertoires overlapped with donor repertoires, and more than 95% appeared de novo at the given depth. Recipient TCR diversity fell after transplant, with pathologically expanded clonotypes rising progressively from day 30 to day 180.

Including cysteine and phenylalanine, the CDR3 has 14 amino acids. Only the CDR3 portion is preserved as DNA: 42 bases, with reading frame beginning at the first base. The germline V gene yields MNHEY for CDR1 and SVGAGI for CDR2. V is clipped by 5 bases and J by 2 bases, and the sequence between their germline boundaries is 12 bases long. For this clone: What antigen it recognizes has not been identified. Base-call qualities are not available, and no considerably larger clone is one nucleotide away.

The time point label, as the study defines it: recipient sample about 28 days before transplant, after cytoreduction. Blood samples were obtained from recipients approximately 28 days before transplant and at days 30, 100 and 180 after transplant. Using Nuclei Lysis Solution, genomic DNA was extracted from unfractionated peripheral blood mononuclear cells that were either fresh or cryopreserved. TCR beta CDR3 regions were amplified from genomic DNA with the immunoSEQ assay, a bias-controlled multiplex PCR using V- and J-specific primers. In a second PCR step, a proprietary barcode and Illumina adapter sequences were attached to the CDR3 amplicons. CDR3 libraries were sequenced on an Illumina MiSeq instrument. For the original study's pipeline: immunoSEQ Analyzer 3.0 was used for export and quality control, with R Bioconductor and Immunarch used for downstream analyses. Only productive rearrangements in the normalized downsampled data set were used to calculate repertoire metrics. In the normalized cohort, a clonotype counted as pathologically expanded if the clonotype was larger than 5 templates. The Inverse Simpson Index served as the measure of repertoire diversity. To capture all clonotypes, CMV-specificity analyses were performed on the non-normalized data set. TCRdb holds this immuneACCESS table with in-frame rearrangements only. Some clones are missing; in checked studies, unresolved V genes explain under half, and the rest has no known cause. V, J and clone size are taken as reported in that table, and D and trimming were inferred from the DNA itself. The sample records some 76,000 clones, 90% to 96% of which are singletons. Roughly 1.7% of the sample belongs to the ten largest clones.

Here the sequenced sample was peripheral blood mononuclear cells, taken before stem cell transplant. The TCR originated in a woman in her forties or fifties with acute myeloid leukemia. Some clones in this sample may be carry-over from other donors' samples. The rearranged segments are TRBV6-5 and TRBJ1-2; TRBD1 is a weak D gene call, 6 bases matching. The CDR3 loop reads CASSKTGGNYGYTF. The DNA sequence is as follows: TGTGCCAGCAGTAAAACCGGGGGCAACTATGGCTACACCTTC.